This T cell receptor beta chain was found in a study of blood T cells in healthy people across ages. PCR was performed a second time for about 6 to 12 cycles using a sample-barcoded 5' primer and a J-beta primer mix. From the 5' RACE reads, TCRdb called clonotypes with MiXCR, one entry per CDR3 protein. The sample lists around 520,000 distinct CDR3 sequences, about a quarter occurring once. With V trimmed by 2 bases and J by 4 bases, 4 bases remained unmatched. This CDR3 spans 15 amino acids. Germline values: CDR1 SGHDT, CDR2 YYEEEE. This sample was also put to use in a study of T cells of mothers and their children.

The origin of this receptor is a boy younger than 10 in good health. The chain is built from TRBV5-6 and TRBJ2-3; 10 bases line up with TRBD1. Material for sequencing was blood. This CDR3 is CASSFRDRGADTQYF. The CDR3 region has the DNA TGTGCCAGCAGCTTTCGGGACAGGGGCGCAGATACGCAGTATTTT.